The rows below give T cell receptor beta chains drawn from one sample of a study of technical replicates of blood from four donors. Produced via immunoSEQ multiplex PCR; TCRdb's table is partial and in-frame only. Among some 49,000 clones listed, around nine tenths were seen once. The specimen was PBMCs. The receptors originated from a human donor in good health. Some clones in this sample may be carry-over from other donors' samples. The CDR3 runs from the conserved cysteine through the conserved F or W. The D gene is left open where the match is weak. Rows give clone size only sometimes, using once, few, many, or a class for an expanded clone.

D gene	V gene	J gene	clone size	CDR3 protein	CDR3 DNA
NA	TRBV5-6	TRBJ1-5	NA	CASSLERAGGGQPQHF	TGTGCCAGCAGCTTGGAACGGGCAGGAGGCGGCCAGCCCCAGCATTTT
NA	TRBV6-1	TRBJ1-5	NA	CASSEVGGGQPQHF	TGTGCCAGCAGCGAAGTGGGCGGGGGACAGCCCCAGCATTTT
NA	TRBV2	TRBJ2-7	NA	CASSAGLGAKQYF	TGTGCCAGCAGTGCGGGACTCGGGGCTAAGCAGTACTTC
NA	TRBV2	TRBJ2-1	NA	CASSQQGNSEQFF	TGTGCCAGCAGTCAACAGGGTAATAGTGAGCAGTTCTTC
NA	TRBV25-1	TRBJ1-2	many	CASSGTVQGYTF	TGTGCCAGCAGTGGGACAGTACAAGGCTACACCTTC
NA	TRBV4-2	TRBJ2-3	NA	CASSSFFGSTDTQYF	TGTGCCAGCAGTTCGTTTTTTGGGAGTACAGATACGCAGTATTTT
TRBD2	TRBV5-1	TRBJ2-7	NA	CASSSTSGSSYEQYF	TGCGCCAGCAGCTCCACTAGCGGGAGCTCCTACGAGCAGTACTTC
TRBD2	TRBV15	TRBJ2-1	NA	CATSRDFWRESYNEQFF	TGTGCCACCAGCAGAGATTTCTGGCGGGAGTCCTACAATGAGCAGTTCTTC
TRBD1	TRBV7-3	TRBJ2-5	NA	CASSGQGAETQYF	TGTGCCAGCAGTGGACAGGGCGCGGAGACCCAGTACTTC
NA	TRBV7-8	TRBJ2-5	NA	CASRDLARGGETQYF	TGTGCCAGCAGGGACCTCGCCAGGGGAGGGGAGACCCAGTACTTC
TRBD2	TRBV5-1	TRBJ2-5	once	CASSQTGTSGQTQYF	TGCGCCAGCAGCCAAACCGGGACTAGCGGCCAGACCCAGTACTTC